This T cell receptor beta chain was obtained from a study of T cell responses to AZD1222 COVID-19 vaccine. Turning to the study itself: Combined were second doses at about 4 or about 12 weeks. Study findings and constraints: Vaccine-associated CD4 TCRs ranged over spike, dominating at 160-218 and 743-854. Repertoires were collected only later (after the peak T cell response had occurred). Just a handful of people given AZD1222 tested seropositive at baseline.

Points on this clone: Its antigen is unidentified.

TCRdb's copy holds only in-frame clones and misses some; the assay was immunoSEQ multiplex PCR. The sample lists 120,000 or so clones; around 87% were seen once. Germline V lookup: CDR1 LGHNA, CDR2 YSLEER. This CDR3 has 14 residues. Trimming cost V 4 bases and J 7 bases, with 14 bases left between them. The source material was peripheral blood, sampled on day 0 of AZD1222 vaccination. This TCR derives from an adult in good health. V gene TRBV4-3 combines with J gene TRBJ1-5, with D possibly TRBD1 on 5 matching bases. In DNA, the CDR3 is TGCGCCAGCAGCCCAGTTGGTGGGGGGCAGCCCCAGCATTTT. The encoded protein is CASSPVGGGQPQHF.